This is a list of T cell receptor beta chains from one sample in a study of Graves' ophthalmopathy and Graves' hyperthyroidism. TCRdb ran MiXCR on the multiplex PCR reads and lists one entry per CDR3 protein. Of approximately 330,000 distinct CDR3 sequences in the sample, 15% to 20% were seen once. The specimen was peripheral blood. The receptors shown here come from an adult man with Graves' ophthalmopathy. Each CDR3 is given without its conserved first and last residue. A D gene is named only where the DNA matches it firmly.

len,j_gene,d_gene,v_gene,CDR3aa
13,TRBJ2-2,.,TRBV19,ASKEGPLNTGELF
11,TRBJ1-5,.,TRBV2,ASSGTRDQPQH
12,TRBJ2-5,TRBD1,TRBV6-1,ASRSRGLRETQY
15,TRBJ2-7,.,TRBV4-1,ASSRLLAPGASYEQY
11,TRBJ1-5,.,TRBV15,ATADRKNQPQH
14,TRBJ2-7,.,TRBV15,ATSRVGGRAPLEQY
12,TRBJ2-7,.,TRBV7-9,ASSQGGTPTEQY
10,TRBJ1-2,.,TRBV6-1,ASSESGAGYT
13,TRBJ2-1,TRBD2,TRBV7-8,ASSIAGTSDNEQF
9,TRBJ2-4,.,TRBV20-1,SVGRLNIQY
17,TRBJ2-7,TRBD1,TRBV6-2/TRBV6-3,ASSYSILTGAKDEYEQY
12,TRBJ2-5,.,TRBV7-2,ASSQWDFQETQY
13,TRBJ2-5,TRBD1,TRBV28,ASSNRQGARETQY
12,TRBJ1-5,.,TRBV7-2,ASSLARANQPQP
11,TRBJ2-5,.,TRBV6-1,ASRPPGQETQY
11,TRBJ1-1,.,TRBV12-3/TRBV12-4,ASRYGQNTEAF
13,TRBJ1-1,TRBD1,TRBV20-1,SAGRDRGPGTEAF
12,TRBJ1-3,TRBD1,TRBV7-3,ASSSGQGADTIY
15,TRBJ1-2,TRBD1,TRBV4-2,ASSPNLAGTGVAGYT
14,TRBJ2-6,.,TRBV18,ASSPAGNSGANVLT
12,TRBJ2-5,TRBD1,TRBV9,ASSADTGGETQY
10,TRBJ1-5,TRBD1,TRBV6-2/TRBV6-3,ASSNRGQPQH
12,TRBJ2-7,TRBD2,TRBV2,ASTWVAGSYEQY